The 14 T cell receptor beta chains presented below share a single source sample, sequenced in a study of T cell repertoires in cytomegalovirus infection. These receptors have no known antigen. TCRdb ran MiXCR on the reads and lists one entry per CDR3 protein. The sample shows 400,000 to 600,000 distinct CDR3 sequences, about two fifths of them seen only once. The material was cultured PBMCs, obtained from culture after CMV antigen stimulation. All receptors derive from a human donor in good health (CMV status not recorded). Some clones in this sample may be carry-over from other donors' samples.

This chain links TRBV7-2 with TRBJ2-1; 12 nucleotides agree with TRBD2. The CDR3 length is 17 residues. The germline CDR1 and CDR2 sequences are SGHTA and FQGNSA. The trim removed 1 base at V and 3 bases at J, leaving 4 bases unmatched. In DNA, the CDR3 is TGTGCCAGCAGCTTAGGACTAGCGGGGGCCTTCTACAATGAGCAGTTCTTC. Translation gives CASSLGLAGAFYNEQFF.

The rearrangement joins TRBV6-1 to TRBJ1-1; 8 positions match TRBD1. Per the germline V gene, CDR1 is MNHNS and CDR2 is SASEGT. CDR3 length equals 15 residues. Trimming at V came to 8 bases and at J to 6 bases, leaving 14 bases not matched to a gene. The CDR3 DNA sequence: TGTGCCAGCCGTCCAATATCTGGGACAGGCGCTGAAGCTTTCTTT. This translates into CASRPISGTGAEAFF.

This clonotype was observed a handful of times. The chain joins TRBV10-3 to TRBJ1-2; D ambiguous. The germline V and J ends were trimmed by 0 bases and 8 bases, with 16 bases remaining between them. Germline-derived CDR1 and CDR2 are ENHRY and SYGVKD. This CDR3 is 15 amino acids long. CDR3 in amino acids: CAISESTSSTGGYTF. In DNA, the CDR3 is TGTGCCATCAGTGAGTCGACATCCTCCACCGGAGGCTACACCTTC.

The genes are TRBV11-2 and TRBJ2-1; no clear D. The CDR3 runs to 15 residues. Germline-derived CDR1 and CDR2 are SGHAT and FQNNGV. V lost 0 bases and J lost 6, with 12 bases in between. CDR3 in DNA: TGTGCCAGCAGCTTAGAGGTAGAGGTGTTCAATGAGCAGTTCTTC. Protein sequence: CASSLEVEVFNEQFF.

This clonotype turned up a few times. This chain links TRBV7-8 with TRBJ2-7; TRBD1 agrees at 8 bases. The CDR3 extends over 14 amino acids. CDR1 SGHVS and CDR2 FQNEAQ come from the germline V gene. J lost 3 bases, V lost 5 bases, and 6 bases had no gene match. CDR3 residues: CASSLGTGNYEQYF. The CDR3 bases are TGTGCCAGCAGCCTCGGGACAGGCAACTACGAGCAGTACTTC.

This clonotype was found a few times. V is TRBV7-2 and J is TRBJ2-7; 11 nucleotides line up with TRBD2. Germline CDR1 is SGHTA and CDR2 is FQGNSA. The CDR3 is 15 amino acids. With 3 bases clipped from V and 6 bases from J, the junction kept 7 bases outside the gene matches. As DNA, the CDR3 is TGTGCCAGCAGCTTTAGCGGGGGGGCCGTTTCCGAGCAGTACTTC. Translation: CASSFSGGAVSEQYF.

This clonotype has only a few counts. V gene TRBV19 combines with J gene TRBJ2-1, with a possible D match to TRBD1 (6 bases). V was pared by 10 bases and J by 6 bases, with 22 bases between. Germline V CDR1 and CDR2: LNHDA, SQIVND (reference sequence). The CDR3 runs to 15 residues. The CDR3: CATLRTETTGNEQFF. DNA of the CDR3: TGTGCCACCCTCAGGACAGAAACGACGGGCAATGAGCAGTTCTTC.

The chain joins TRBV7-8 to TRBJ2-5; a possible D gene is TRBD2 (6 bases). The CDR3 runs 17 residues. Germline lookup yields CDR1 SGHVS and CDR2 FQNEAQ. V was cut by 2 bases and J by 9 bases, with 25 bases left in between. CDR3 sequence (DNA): TGTGCCAGCAGCTTAATCTCCAGAATCCAGGCCACGGGGGCCCAGTACTTC. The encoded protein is CASSLISRIQATGAQYF.

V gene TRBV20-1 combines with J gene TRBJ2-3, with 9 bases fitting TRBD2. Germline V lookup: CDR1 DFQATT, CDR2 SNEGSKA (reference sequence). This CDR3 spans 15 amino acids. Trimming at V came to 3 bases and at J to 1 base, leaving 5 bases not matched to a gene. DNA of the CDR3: TGCAGTGCTAGTAAGACTAGCGGTGGCACAGATACGCAGTATTTT. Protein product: CSASKTSGGTDTQYF.

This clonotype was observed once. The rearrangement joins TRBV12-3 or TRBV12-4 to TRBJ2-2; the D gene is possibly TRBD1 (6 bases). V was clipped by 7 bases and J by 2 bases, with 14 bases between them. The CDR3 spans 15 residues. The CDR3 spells CASIIGGTNTGELFF. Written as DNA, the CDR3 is TGTGCCAGCATCATAGGGGGAACTAACACCGGGGAGCTGTTTTTT.

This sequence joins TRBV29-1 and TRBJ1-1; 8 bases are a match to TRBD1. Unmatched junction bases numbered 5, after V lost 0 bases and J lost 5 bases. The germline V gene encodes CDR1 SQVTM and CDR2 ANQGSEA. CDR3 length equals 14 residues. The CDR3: CSVEERRGQTEAFF. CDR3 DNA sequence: TGCAGCGTTGAAGAACGCAGGGGGCAGACTGAAGCTTTCTTT. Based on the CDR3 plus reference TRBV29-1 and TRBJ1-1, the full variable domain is SAVISQKPSRDICQRGTSLTIQCQVDSQVTMMFWYRQQPGQSLTLIATANQGSEATYESGFVIDKFPISRPNLTFSTLTVSNMSPEDSSIYLCSVEERRGQTEAFFGQGTRLTVV.

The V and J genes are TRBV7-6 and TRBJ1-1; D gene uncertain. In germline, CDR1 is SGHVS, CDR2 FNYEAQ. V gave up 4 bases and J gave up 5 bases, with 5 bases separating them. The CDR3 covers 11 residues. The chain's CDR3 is CASSSQTEAFF. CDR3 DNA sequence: TGTGCCAGCAGCTCCCAAACTGAAGCTTTCTTT.

CDR3 in DNA: TGTGCCTGGAGTGGAACAGGGAACACTGAAGCTTTCTTT. Translated: CAWSGTGNTEAFF. V is TRBV30 and J is TRBJ1-1, with a possible D match to TRBD1 (5 bases). Per the germline V gene, CDR1 is GTSNPN and CDR2 is SVGIG (reference sequence). The V and J ends lost 1 base and 1 base respectively, with 7 bases between them. The CDR3 loop spans 13 amino acids.

CDR3 in amino acids: CASSLVQGRGAKNIQYF. CDR3 bases: TGTGCCAGCAGCTTAGTCCAGGGTAGGGGAGCCAAAAACATTCAGTACTTC. This rearrangement joins TRBV11-2 to TRBJ2-4; a weak D match, TRBD1 (5 bases). CDR1 is SGHAT and CDR2 is FQNNGV in the germline V gene. The CDR3 has 17 amino acids. V was shortened by 1 base and J by 0 bases, with 13 bases between the two germline ends. The complete variable domain, with remaining parts taken from reference TRBV11-2 and TRBJ2-4, reads EAGVAQSPRYKIIEKRQSVAFWCNPISGHATLYWYQQILGQGPKLLIQFQNNGVVDDSQLPKDRFSAERLKGVDSTLKIQPAKLEDSAVYLCASSLVQGRGAKNIQYFGAGTRLSVL.